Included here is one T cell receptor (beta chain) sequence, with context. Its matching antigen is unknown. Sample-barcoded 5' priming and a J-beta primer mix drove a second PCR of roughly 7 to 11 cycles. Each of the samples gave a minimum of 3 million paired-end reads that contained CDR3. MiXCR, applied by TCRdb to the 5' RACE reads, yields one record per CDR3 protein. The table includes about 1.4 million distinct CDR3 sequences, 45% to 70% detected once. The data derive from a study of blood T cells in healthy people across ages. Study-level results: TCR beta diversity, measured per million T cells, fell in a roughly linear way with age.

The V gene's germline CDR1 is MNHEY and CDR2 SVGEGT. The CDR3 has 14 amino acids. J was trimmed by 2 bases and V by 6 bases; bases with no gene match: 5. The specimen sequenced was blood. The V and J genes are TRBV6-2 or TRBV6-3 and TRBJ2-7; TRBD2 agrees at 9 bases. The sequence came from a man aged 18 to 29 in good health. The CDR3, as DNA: TGTGCCAGCAGATATAGCGGGGGTCCCTACGAGCAGTACTTC. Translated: CASRYSGGPYEQYF.